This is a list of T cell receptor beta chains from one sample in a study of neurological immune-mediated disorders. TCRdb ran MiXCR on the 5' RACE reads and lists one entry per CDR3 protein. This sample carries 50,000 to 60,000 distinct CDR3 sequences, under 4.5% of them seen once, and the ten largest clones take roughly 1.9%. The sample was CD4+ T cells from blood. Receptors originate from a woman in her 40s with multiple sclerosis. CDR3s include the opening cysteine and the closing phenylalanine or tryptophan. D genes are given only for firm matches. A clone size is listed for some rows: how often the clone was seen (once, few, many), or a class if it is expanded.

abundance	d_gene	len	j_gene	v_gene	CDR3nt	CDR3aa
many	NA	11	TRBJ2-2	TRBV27	TGTGCCAGCGGGAACACCGGGGAGCTGTTTTTT	CASGNTGELFF
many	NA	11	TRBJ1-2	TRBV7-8	TGTGCCAGCTCGCGGGTTTATGGCTACACCTTC	CASSRVYGYTF
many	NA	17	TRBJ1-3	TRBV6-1	TGTGCCAGCAGTGAAGCGATGATCGGGGCCTCTGGAAACACCATATATTTT	CASSEAMIGASGNTIYF
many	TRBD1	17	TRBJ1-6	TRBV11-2	TGTGCCAGCACGGGTACGAGACAGGGGTTTAGGAATTCACCCCTCCACTTT	CASTGTRQGFRNSPLHF
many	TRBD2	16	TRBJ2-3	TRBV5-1	TGCGCCAGCAGCTTGTCATGGGGGGGAGGTACAGATACGCAGTATTTT	CASSLSWGGGTDTQYF
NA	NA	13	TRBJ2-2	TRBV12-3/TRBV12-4	TGTGCCAGCAAAAGGACAGCCACCGGGGAGCTGTTTTTT	CASKRTATGELFF
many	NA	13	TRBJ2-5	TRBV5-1	TGCGCCAGCAGCTTGGAAGTGCAGGAGACCCAGTACTTC	CASSLEVQETQYF
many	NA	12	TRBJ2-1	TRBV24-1	TGTGCCACCAGTGATTACAGGAATGAGCAGTTCTTC	CATSDYRNEQFF
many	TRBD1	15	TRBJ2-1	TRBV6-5	TGTGCCAGCAGGCCGAGGACAGGGAGCTACAATGAGCAGTTCTTC	CASRPRTGSYNEQFF
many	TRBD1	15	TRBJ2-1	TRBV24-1	TGTGCCACCAGTGATCGGACAGGGGGCTTAGATGAGCAGTTCTTC	CATSDRTGGLDEQFF
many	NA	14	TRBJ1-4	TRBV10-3	TGTGCCATCAGTGACTATCCAGTGTCGGAAAAACTGTTTTTT	CAISDYPVSEKLFF
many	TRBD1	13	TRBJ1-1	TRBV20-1	TGCAGTGCTAGCTCACAGGGGAAAACTGAAGCTTTCTTT	CSASSQGKTEAFF
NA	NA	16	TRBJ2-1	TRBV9	TGTGCCAGCAGCCCCCACGCCTGGGGCTCCTACAATGAGCAGTTCTTC	CASSPHAWGSYNEQFF
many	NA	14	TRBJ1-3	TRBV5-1	TGCGCCAGCAGCTTGCTTGGGAGAGGGAACACCATATATTTT	CASSLLGRGNTIYF
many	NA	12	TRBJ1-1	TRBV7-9	TGTGCCAGCAGCCGGACGCTGAATGAAGCTTTCTTT	CASSRTLNEAFF
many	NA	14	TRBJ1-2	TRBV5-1	TGCGCCAGCAGCTTATCTGGGGTTAACTATGGCTACACCTTC	CASSLSGVNYGYTF
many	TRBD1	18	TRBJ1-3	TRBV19	TGTGCCAGTACCCCTCTCCCCCACACAGGGGGTGACGGAAACACCATATATTTT	CASTPLPHTGGDGNTIYF
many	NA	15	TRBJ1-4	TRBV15	TGTGCCACCAGCAGAGATGGGCGGGATAATGAAAAACTGTTTTTT	CATSRDGRDNEKLFF
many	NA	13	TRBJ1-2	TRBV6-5	TGTGCCAGCATTAAGGGGGGTGGGCATGGCTACACCTTC	CASIKGGGHGYTF
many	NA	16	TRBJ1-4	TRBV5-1	TGCGCCAGCAGCTTGCTCCGGCGGGGGGCTAATGAAAAACTGTTTTTT	CASSLLRRGANEKLFF
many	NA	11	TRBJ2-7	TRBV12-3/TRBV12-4	TGTGCCAGCAGTTTATCCCGCGAGCAGTACTTC	CASSLSREQYF
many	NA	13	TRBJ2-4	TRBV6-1	TGTGCCAGCAGTGAAGCGAGGGGAAACATTCAGTACTTC	CASSEARGNIQYF
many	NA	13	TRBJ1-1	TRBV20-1	TGCAGTGCTACCCAGACAGAAAGGGCTGAAGCTTTCTTT	CSATQTERAEAFF
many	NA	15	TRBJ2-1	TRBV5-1	TGCGCCAGCAGCTGGAGGGGGGGGACCTACAATGAGCAGTTCTTC	CASSWRGGTYNEQFF
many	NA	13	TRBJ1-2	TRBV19	TGTGCCAGTGCCCGGAACAGCTACTATGGCTACACCTTC	CASARNSYYGYTF
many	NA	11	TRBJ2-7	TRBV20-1	TGCAGTGCTAAGTCGGGGTACGAGCAGTACTTC	CSAKSGYEQYF
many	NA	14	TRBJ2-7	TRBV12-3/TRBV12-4	TGTGCCAGCAGGTTCGGGGGCCTCTCCTACGAGCAGTACTTC	CASRFGGLSYEQYF
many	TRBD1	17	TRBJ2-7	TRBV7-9	TGTGCCAGCAGCCCTCCGCCTGGACAGGTCTTAAACTACGAGCAGTACTTC	CASSPPPGQVLNYEQYF
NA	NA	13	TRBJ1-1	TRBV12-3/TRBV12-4	TGTGCCAGCAGCCCAACTCTGAACACTGAAGCTTTCTTT	CASSPTLNTEAFF
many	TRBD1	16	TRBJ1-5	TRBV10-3	TGTGCCATCAGTGAGGGTCGGGACAGGGAAAATCAGCCCCAGCATTTT	CAISEGRDRENQPQHF
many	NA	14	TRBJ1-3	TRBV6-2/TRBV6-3	TGTGCCAGCAACCCGGGAATCTCTGGAAACACCATATATTTT	CASNPGISGNTIYF
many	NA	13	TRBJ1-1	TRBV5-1	TGCGCCAGCAGCTTGGAGGGTAGGACTGAAGCTTTCTTT	CASSLEGRTEAFF
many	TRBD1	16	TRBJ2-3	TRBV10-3	TGTGCCATCAGTGAGTCGACAGGGGGGAGCACAGATACGCAGTATTTT	CAISESTGGSTDTQYF
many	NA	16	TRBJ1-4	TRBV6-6	TGTGCCAGCAGTTACCCGACAGGTTCAACTAATGAAAAACTGTTTTTT	CASSYPTGSTNEKLFF
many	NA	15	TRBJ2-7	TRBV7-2	TGTGCCAGCAGCTTAACAGGCAACCTTCCTGGCGAGCAGTACTTC	CASSLTGNLPGEQYF
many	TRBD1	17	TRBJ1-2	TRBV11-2	TGTGCCAGCAGCTCCATGGGCAGGGGGCGATTTTCGGAAGGCTACACCTTC	CASSSMGRGRFSEGYTF
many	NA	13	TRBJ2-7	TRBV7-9	TGTGCCAGCAGCTTAATGGCCAGGGACGAGCAGTACTTC	CASSLMARDEQYF
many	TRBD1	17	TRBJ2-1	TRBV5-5	TGTGCCAGCAGCTCCAACAGGGGTTGGACATCCTACAATGAGCAGTTCTTC	CASSSNRGWTSYNEQFF
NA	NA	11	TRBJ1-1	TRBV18	TGTGCCAGCCGTCGGGACGGTGAAGCTTTCTTT	CASRRDGEAFF
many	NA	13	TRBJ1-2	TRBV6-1	TGTGCCAGCAGCCGCGAATGGGACTATGGCTACACCTTC	CASSREWDYGYTF
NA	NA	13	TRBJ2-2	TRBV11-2	TGTGCCAGCAGCTTCAGGGCGGACGGGGAGCTGTTTTTT	CASSFRADGELFF
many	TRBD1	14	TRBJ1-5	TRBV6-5	TGTGCCAGCCAACAGGGGTACGACAATCAGCCCCAGCATTTT	CASQQGYDNQPQHF
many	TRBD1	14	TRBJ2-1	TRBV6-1	TGTGCCAGCAGACCGGGACAGGGTCGTGATGAGCAGTTCTTC	CASRPGQGRDEQFF
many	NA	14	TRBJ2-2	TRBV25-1	TGTGCCAGCAGTCGATCTACAGGTGGCGGGGAGCTGTTTTTT	CASSRSTGGGELFF
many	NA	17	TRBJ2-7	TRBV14	TGTGCCAGCAGCCAAGACTCGTGGGGGGGCGGTCTTTACGAGCAGTACTTC	CASSQDSWGGGLYEQYF
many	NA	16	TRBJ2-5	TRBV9	TGTGCCAGCAGCGCGTTCGGGACACCGGCAGGGGGGGCCCAGTACTTC	CASSAFGTPAGGAQYF
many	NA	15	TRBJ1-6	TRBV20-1	TGCAGTGCTAGAGATATGGGGGGTTCAATTTCACCCCTCCACTTT	CSARDMGGSISPLHF
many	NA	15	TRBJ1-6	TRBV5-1	TGCGCCAGCAGCTTGGTTCCAGGGCCTAATTCACCCCTCCACTTT	CASSLVPGPNSPLHF
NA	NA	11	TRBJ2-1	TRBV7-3	TGTGCCAACAGCTCATCCGTTGAGCAGTTCTTC	CANSSSVEQFF
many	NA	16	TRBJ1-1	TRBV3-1	TGTGCCAGCACCCTCGGGGGGCAGTTACGGTACACTGAAGCTTTCTTT	CASTLGGQLRYTEAFF
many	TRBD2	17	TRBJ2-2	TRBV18	TGTGCCAGCCCACCGGGCGGGGGGCTTAAGAGTACCGGGGAGCTGTTTTTT	CASPPGGGLKSTGELFF
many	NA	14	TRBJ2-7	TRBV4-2	TGTGCCAGCAGCCAAGATAAGGCCGGGTACGAGCAGTACTTC	CASSQDKAGYEQYF
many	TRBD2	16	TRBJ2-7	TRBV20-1	TGCAGTGCCCGGACTAGCGGGGGAACCTTCTCCTACGAGCAGTACTTC	CSARTSGGTFSYEQYF
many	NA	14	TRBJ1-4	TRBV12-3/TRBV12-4	TGTGCCAGCAGACAACAAACAACTAATGAAAAACTGTTTTTT	CASRQQTTNEKLFF
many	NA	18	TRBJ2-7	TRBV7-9	TGTGCCAGCAGCTTAGCGCGGATACCCCGACGAGGATCCTACGAGCAGTACTTC	CASSLARIPRRGSYEQYF
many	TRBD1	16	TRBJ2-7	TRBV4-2	TGTGCCAGCAGCCAATTGGGTACAGGGGGGTATAAGGAGCAGTACTTC	CASSQLGTGGYKEQYF
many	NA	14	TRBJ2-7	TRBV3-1	TGTGCCAGCAGCCTCCGGGGGACCGCCTACGAGCAGTACTTC	CASSLRGTAYEQYF
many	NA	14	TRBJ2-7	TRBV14	TGTGCCAGCAGCCCGGGCCATCCCCCCTACGAGCAGTACTTC	CASSPGHPPYEQYF
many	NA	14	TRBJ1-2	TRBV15	TGTGCCACCAGCAGAGATGTGACAGGAGATGGCTACACCTTC	CATSRDVTGDGYTF
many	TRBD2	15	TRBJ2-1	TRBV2	TGTGCCAGCAACCCGACGGGGGGTGCCTACAATGAGCAGTTCTTC	CASNPTGGAYNEQFF